What follows are 3 T cell receptor beta chains derived from one specimen sequenced in a study of prognosis after radiotherapy for stage I lung cancer. Two-round multiplex PCR amplified TCR beta CDR3 from genomic DNA. Specific primers for each TRBV and TRBJ gene were what first-round PCR used. MiXCR was run by TCRdb on the multiplex PCR reads, yielding one entry per CDR3 protein. The table has 30,000 or so distinct CDR3 sequences, under 35% seen once. This specimen was PBMCs, taken before or after stereotactic body radiation therapy (not recorded which). The receptor set was obtained from a donor older than 45 with non-small cell lung cancer.

In regard to this clonotype: This may arise from a read error, as a much more abundant clone is one base away. CDR3 bases: TGCAGTGCTAGACAGCCGAGCCCCTACAATGAGCAGTTCTTC. This sequence encodes CSARQPSPYNEQFF. This sequence joins TRBV20-1 and TRBJ2-1; D call uncertain. CDR1 is DFQATT and CDR2 is SNEGSKA in the germline V gene (reference sequence). Trimming took off 2 bases at V and 2 bases at J, with 10 bases between the two ends. The CDR3 contains 14 residues.

This clonotype was counted between two and nine times. The gene calls are TRBV16 and TRBJ2-5; D gene ambiguous. CDR3 size: 13 residues. Germline values: CDR1 KGHSY, CDR2 FQNENV. Deletions cut 3 bases from V and 0 bases from J, with 5 bases between. The CDR3 DNA sequence: TGTGCCAGCAGCCAGGACCACCAAGAGACCCAGTACTTC. It specifies CASSQDHQETQYF.

This clonotype was observed at least ten times. The chain couples TRBV6-1 to TRBJ2-2, with D maybe TRBD1 (5 bases). Trimming took off 5 bases at V and 1 base at J, with 11 bases between the two ends. CDR1 and CDR2 (germline): MNHNS, SASEGT. This CDR3 spans 15 amino acids. The CDR3 region is CASSLDSQNTGELFF. CDR3 nucleotides: TGTGCCAGCAGTCTTGACAGCCAGAACACCGGGGAGCTGTTTTTT.